This entry lists 17 T cell receptor beta chains sequenced from one sample in a study of blood T cell repertoires in COVID-19. Method: immunoSEQ multiplex PCR; TCRdb's copy keeps in-frame clones and lacks some. The data contain 200,000 or so clones, roughly 84% of them singletons. Material: PBMCs or T cells enriched from blood (not recorded which). These receptors came from a middle-aged man who had recovered from COVID-19.

This clone was picked up one time. The chain employs TRBV6-5 and TRBJ1-5; D is ambiguous. Germline CDR1 and CDR2: MNHEY and SVGAGI. Trimming stripped 6 bases from V and 6 bases from J, with 15 bases between. The CDR3 length is 14 residues. For the CDR3, the DNA is TGTGCCAGCAGCCCCGGGGTCCTCGGTCAGCCCCAGCATTTT. It specifies CASSPGVLGQPQHF.

The chain employs TRBV30 and TRBJ2-7, with TRBD1 matching 10 bases. Trimming at V came to 1 base and at J to 3 bases, leaving 3 bases not matched to a gene. The CDR3 spans 14 residues. Per germline, CDR1 GTSNPN and CDR2 SVGIG (reference sequence). CDR3 in DNA: TGTGCCTGGAGTGGGGACAGGGGATACTACGAGCAGTACTTC. It codes for CAWSGDRGYYEQYF.

The rearrangement uses TRBV6-5 and TRBJ2-5; unclear D gene. Trimming took off 6 bases at V and 5 bases at J, with 13 bases between the two ends. There are 13 residues in the CDR3. The germline gives CDR1 MNHEY, CDR2 SVGAGI. This chain's CDR3 is CASSRLKEETQYF. CDR3 in DNA: TGTGCCAGCAGCCGTTTAAAGGAGGAGACCCAGTACTTC.

The gene calls are TRBV2 and TRBJ2-5, with 12 bases fitting TRBD2. The CDR3 totals 17 residues. V gave up 5 bases and J gave up 4 bases; unmatched junction bases: 11. Germline loops: CDR1 SNHLY, CDR2 FYNNEI. CDR3 sequence: CASSRTLGLAGSETQYF. The CDR3 DNA reads as TGTGCCAGCAGTCGAACTCTTGGACTAGCGGGATCAGAGACCCAGTACTTC.

The V gene is TRBV4-1, the J gene TRBJ2-7; D not resolved. Looked up from germline, CDR1 is MGHRA and CDR2 is YSYEKL. The CDR3 length is 11 residues. V lost 3 bases and J 6 bases, leaving 6 bases between the germline ends. CDR3 nucleotide sequence: TGCGCCAGCAGCCATTACGGCGAGCAGTACTTC. This gives the protein CASSHYGEQYF.

In the case of this clone: Its ends do not fully match the called genes, so a read error is possible. V usage is TRBV5-1 and J usage is TRBJ1-4; possibly TRBD1 for D (6 bases). CDR1 is SGHRS and CDR2 is YFSETQ in the germline V gene. The CDR3 runs to 13 residues. The CDR3 here is CASSPEPMDSRVF. CDR3 sequence (DNA): TGCGCCAGCAGCCCAGAACCCATGGACAGCCGGGTTTTT.

In its sample, this clone was seen once. J is TRBJ1-2 and V is TRBV2; D is perhaps TRBD1 (6 bases). The CDR3 sequence is 15 residues long. Germline V gene lookup returns CDR1 SNHLY and CDR2 FYNNEI. V dropped 6 bases and J dropped 2 bases, with 16 bases sitting between them. The CDR3 bases are TGTGCCAGCAGGCCGACAGGACTAGTAAACTATGGCTACACCTTC. It encodes CASRPTGLVNYGYTF.

This clone came up once. The rearrangement joins TRBV28 to TRBJ2-2; D is possibly TRBD1 (5 bases). The CDR3 is 13 residues long. CDR1 MDHEN and CDR2 SYDVKM come from the germline V gene. Trimming shortened V by 7 bases and J by 0 bases, and 6 bases separated the two germline ends. This CDR3 is CASKGPNTGELFF. CDR3 nucleotides: TGTGCCAGCAAGGGGCCGAACACCGGGGAGCTGTTTTTT.

This clone has just a few counts. The same CDR3 also results from other DNA sequences found in this sample. The chain couples TRBV4-3 to TRBJ1-4, with 8 bases aligning to TRBD1. The CDR3 runs 14 residues. Looked up from germline, CDR1 is LGHNA and CDR2 is YSLEER. Germline trimming cut 3 bases from V and 8 bases from J; bases unmatched to any gene: 5. The CDR3 here is CASSHDRGREKLFF. The CDR3 DNA reads as TGCGCCAGCAGCCATGACAGGGGAAGGGAAAAACTGTTTTTT.

DNA for the CDR3: TGTGCCATCAGTGAGTCCCTATGGGACTCGAACACTGAAGCTTTCTTT. Translation gives CAISESLWDSNTEAFF. This chain uses TRBV10-3 with TRBJ1-1; possible D gene TRBD1, 5 bases. The CDR3 loop spans 16 amino acids. CDR1 is ENHRY, CDR2 SYGVKD, per germline. Trimming removed 0 bases from V and 1 base from J, with 12 bases in between.

CDR3 sequence reads: CASSNRRRGSDTEAFF. The CDR3 DNA reads as TGTGCCAGCAGCAATAGGCGAAGGGGGTCGGACACTGAAGCTTTCTTT. This chain joins TRBV21-1 and TRBJ1-1; the D call in the table, TRBD1, was not verified against the DNA. TRBV21-1 is flagged as a pseudogene. CDR3 size: 16 residues.

This chain uses TRBV6-5 with TRBJ2-7; a possible D gene is TRBD1 (5 bases). Germline V gene sequence: CDR1 MNHEY, CDR2 SVGAGI. Trimming shortened V by 2 bases and J by 3 bases, and 11 bases separated the two germline ends. This CDR3 region has 14 residues. The CDR3 spells CASSYTPDNYEQYF. The CDR3 nucleotides read TGTGCCAGCAGTTACACCCCGGACAACTACGAGCAGTACTTC.

V and J are TRBV5-1 and TRBJ2-2; 8 positions match TRBD1. The ends lost 4 bases at V and 6 bases at J; junction bases unmatched: 8. This CDR3 is 15 amino acids long. From germline, CDR1 is SGHRS and CDR2 YFSETQ. CDR3 residues: CASSGGQGGPGELFF. The CDR3 DNA reads TGCGCCAGCAGCGGCGGACAGGGTGGGCCCGGGGAGCTGTTTTTT.

V and J are TRBV15 and TRBJ1-2; 12 nucleotides agree with TRBD1. This CDR3 comprises 16 residues. The germline gives CDR1 LNHNV, CDR2 YYDKDF (reference sequence). J lost 4 bases, V lost 3 bases, and 6 bases had no gene match. CDR3 nucleotide sequence: TGTGCCACCAGCAGGGGACAGGGGGCGTATATCTATGGCTACACCTTC. Amino acids: CATSRGQGAYIYGYTF.

The rearrangement links TRBV20-1 to TRBJ1-2; D is ambiguous. There are 13 residues in the CDR3. Germline CDR1 reads DFQATT; CDR2 reads SNEGSKA (reference sequence). V shed 3 bases and J shed 5 bases, with 13 bases lying between them. DNA for the CDR3: TGCAGTGCTAGTGTTCCCCCCCCTTATGGCTACACCTTC. Translation gives CSASVPPPYGYTF.

V gene TRBV5-4 combines with J gene TRBJ2-7; D may be TRBD2 (6 bases). Trimming removed 2 bases at V and 3 bases at J, with 9 bases between. The CDR3 contains 13 residues. Germline V gives CDR1 SGHNT, CDR2 YYREEE (reference sequence). CDR3 amino acids: CASSFSTSYEQYF. CDR3 coding DNA: TGTGCCAGCAGCTTCTCGACTAGCTACGAGCAGTACTTC.

This chain connects TRBV5-6 to TRBJ1-4; D ambiguous. The germline CDR1 and CDR2 sequences are SGHDT and YYEEEE. V gave up 4 bases and J gave up 2 bases, with 12 bases separating them. This CDR3 comprises 15 residues. Here the CDR3 reads CASSTGWRTNEKLFF. DNA of the CDR3: TGTGCCAGCAGCACCGGGTGGCGGACTAATGAAAAACTGTTTTTT.